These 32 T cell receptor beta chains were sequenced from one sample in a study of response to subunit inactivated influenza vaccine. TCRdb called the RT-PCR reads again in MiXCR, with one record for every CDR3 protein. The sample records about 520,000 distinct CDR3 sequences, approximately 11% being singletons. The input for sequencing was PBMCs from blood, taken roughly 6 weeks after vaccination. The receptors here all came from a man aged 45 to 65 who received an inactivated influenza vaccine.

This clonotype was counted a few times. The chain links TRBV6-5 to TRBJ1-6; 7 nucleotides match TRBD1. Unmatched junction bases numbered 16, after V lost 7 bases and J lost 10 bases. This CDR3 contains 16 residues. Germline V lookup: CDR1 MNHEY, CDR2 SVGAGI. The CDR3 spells CASTLLKPGGGSPLHF. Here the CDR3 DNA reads TGTGCCAGCACCTTACTCAAACCAGGGGGGGGATCACCCCTCCACTTT.

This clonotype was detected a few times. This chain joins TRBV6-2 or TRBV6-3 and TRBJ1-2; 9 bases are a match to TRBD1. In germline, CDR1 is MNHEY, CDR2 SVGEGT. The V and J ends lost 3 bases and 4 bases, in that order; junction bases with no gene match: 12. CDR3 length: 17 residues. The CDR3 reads CASSYSRSGTGSYGYTF. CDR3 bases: TGTGCCAGCAGTTATTCTCGCTCCGGGACAGGGTCCTATGGCTACACCTTC.

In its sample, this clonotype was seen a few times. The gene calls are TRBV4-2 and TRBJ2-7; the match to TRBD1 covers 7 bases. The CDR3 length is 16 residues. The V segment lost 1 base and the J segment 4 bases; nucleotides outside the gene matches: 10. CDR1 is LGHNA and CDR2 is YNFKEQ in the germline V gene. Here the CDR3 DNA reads TGTGCCAGCAGCCAAGGGGGCAGGGGGATGGTTTACGAGCAGTACTTC. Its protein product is CASSQGGRGMVYEQYF.

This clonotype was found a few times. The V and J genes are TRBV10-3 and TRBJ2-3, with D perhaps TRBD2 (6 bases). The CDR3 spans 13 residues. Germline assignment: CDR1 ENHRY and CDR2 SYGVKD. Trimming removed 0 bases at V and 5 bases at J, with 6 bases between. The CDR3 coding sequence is TGTGCCATCAGTGAGTCGGGACTAGATACGCAGTATTTT. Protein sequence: CAISESGLDTQYF.

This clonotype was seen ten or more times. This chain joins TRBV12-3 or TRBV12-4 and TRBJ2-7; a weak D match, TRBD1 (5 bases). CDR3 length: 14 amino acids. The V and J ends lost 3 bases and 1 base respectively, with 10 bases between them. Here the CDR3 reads CASSFSGSSYEQYF. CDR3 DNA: TGTGCCAGCAGTTTCTCAGGGTCGTCCTACGAGCAGTACTTC.

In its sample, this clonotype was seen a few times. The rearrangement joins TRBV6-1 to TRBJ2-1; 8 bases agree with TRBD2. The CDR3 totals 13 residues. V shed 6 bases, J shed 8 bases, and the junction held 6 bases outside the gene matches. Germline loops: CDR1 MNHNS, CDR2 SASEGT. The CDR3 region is CASRAPGGDEQFF. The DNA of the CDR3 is TGTGCCAGCAGAGCACCGGGGGGGGATGAGCAGTTCTTC.

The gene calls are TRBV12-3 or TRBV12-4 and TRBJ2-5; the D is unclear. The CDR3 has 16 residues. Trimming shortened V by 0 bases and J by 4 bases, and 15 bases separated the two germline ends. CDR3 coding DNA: TGTGCCAGCAGTTTAGCGTCTTCTGACTCACGAGAGACCCAGTACTTC. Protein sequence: CASSLASSDSRETQYF.

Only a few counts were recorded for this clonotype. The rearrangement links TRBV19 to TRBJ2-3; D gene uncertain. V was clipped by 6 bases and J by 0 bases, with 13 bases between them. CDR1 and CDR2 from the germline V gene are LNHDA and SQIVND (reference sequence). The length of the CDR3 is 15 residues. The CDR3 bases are TGTGCCAGTAGGTCGCAAGGTTCGAGCACAGATACGCAGTATTTT. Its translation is CASRSQGSSTDTQYF.

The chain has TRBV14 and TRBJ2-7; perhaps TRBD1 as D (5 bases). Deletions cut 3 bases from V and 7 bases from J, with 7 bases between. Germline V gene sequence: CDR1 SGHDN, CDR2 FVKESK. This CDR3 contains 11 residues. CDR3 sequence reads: CASSHSGEQYF. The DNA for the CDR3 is TGTGCCAGCAGCCACTCAGGGGAGCAGTACTTC.

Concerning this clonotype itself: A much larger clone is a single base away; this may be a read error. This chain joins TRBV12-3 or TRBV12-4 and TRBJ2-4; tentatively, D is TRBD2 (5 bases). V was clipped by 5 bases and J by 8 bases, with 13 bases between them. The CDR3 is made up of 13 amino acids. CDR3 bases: TGTGCCAGCAGTAGGAGGAGCTTAGACATTCAGTACTTC. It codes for CASSRRSLDIQYF.

The CDR3 region has the DNA TGTGCCAGCAGCCAATCCCCCGCAGGAAAAGCTTTCTTT. As protein: CASSQSPAGKAFF. The chain has TRBV7-3 and TRBJ1-1; D ambiguous. With 5 bases removed from V and 9 bases from J, the gap between germline ends came to 16 bases. This CDR3 has 13 residues. CDR1 is SGHTA, CDR2 FQGTGA, per germline.

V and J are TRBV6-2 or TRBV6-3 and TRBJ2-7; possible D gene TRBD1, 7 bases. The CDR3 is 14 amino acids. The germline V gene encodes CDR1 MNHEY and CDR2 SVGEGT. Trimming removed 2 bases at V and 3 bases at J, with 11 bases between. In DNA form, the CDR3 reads TGTGCCAGCAGTTACCCAGGGGGGAACTACGAGCAGTACTTC. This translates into CASSYPGGNYEQYF.

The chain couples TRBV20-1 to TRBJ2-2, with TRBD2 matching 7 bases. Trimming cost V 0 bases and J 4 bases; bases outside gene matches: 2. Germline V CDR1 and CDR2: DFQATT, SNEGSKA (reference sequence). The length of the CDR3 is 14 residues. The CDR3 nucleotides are TGCAGTGCTAGAGATCGGGGGGTCACCGGGGAGCTGTTTTTT. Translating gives CSARDRGVTGELFF.

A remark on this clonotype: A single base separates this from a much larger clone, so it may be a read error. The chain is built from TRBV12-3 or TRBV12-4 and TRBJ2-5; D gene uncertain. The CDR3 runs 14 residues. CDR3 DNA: TGTGCCAGCAGCCTGTTCCCCGCGGAAGAGACCCAGTGCTTC. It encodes CASSLFPAEETQCF.

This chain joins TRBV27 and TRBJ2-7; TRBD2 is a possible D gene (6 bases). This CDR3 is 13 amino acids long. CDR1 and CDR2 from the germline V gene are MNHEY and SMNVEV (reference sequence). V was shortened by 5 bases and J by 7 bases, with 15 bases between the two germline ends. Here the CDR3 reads CASSTGRAGEQYF. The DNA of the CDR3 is TGTGCCAGCAGTACCGGAAGGGCGGGGGAGCAGTACTTC.

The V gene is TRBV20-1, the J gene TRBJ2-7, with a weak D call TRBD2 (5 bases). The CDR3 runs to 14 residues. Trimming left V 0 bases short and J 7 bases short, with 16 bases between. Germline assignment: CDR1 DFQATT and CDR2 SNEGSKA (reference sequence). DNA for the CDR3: TGCAGTGCTAGAGACCTACAGAGCCGCGGGGAGCAGTACTTC. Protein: CSARDLQSRGEQYF.

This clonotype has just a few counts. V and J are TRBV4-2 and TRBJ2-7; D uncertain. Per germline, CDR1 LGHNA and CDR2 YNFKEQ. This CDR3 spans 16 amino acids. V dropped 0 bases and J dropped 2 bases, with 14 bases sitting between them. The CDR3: CASSQDMASPTYEQYF. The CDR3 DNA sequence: TGTGCCAGCAGCCAAGATATGGCTTCCCCAACCTACGAGCAGTACTTC.

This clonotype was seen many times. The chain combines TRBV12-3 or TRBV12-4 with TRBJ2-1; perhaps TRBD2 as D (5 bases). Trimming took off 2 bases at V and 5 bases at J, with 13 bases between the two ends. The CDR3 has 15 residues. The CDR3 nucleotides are TGTGCCAGCAGTTTAACCCAGCGGATGCACAATGAGCAGTTCTTC. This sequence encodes CASSLTQRMHNEQFF.

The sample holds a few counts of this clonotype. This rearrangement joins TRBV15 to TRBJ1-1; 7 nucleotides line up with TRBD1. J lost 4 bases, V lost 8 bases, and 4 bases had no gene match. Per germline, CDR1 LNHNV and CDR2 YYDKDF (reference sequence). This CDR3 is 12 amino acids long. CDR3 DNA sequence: TGTGCCACCCGACAGGGCAGCACTGAAGCTTTCTTT. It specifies CATRQGSTEAFF.

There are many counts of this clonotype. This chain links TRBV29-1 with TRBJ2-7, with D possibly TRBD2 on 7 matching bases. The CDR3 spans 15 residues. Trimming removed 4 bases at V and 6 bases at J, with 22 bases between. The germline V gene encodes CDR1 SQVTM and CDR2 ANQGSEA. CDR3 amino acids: CSVAQEGGRRSEQYF. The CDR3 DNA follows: TGCAGCGTTGCCCAGGAGGGGGGGAGGCGATCCGAGCAGTACTTC.

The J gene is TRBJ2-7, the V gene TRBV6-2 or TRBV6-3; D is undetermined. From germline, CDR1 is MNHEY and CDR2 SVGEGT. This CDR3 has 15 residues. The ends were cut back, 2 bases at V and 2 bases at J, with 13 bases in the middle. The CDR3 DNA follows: TGTGCCAGCAGTTACCCGACCCGACAAACCTACGAGCAGTACTTC. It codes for CASSYPTRQTYEQYF.

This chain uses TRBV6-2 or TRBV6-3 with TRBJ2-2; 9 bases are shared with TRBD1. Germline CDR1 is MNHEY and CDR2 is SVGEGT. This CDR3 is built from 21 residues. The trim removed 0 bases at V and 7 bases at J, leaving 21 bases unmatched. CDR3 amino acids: CASSYSFVDTGGDLGGGELFF. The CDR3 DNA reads TGTGCCAGCAGTTACTCTTTTGTGGACACAGGGGGCGACCTGGGGGGCGGGGAGCTGTTTTTT.

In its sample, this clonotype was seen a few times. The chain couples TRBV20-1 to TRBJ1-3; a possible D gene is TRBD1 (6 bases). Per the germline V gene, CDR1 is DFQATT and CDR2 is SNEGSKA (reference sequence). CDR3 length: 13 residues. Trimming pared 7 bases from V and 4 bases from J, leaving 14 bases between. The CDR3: CSGTWGQGNTIYF. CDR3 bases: TGCAGTGGGACCTGGGGGCAAGGAAACACCATATATTTT.

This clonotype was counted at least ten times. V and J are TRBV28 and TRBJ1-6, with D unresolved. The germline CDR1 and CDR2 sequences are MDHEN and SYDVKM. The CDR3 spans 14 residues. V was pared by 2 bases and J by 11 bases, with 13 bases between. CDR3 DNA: TGTGCCAGCAGTTTACCGGCGGAGAGGACACCCCTCCACTTT. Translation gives CASSLPAERTPLHF.

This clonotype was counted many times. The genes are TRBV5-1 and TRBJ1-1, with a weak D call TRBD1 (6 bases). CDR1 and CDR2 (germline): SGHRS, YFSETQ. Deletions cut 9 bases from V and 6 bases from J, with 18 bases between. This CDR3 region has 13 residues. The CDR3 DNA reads TGCGCCAAACAGGGTCCCAGGGCCCCTGAAGCTTTCTTT. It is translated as CAKQGPRAPEAFF.

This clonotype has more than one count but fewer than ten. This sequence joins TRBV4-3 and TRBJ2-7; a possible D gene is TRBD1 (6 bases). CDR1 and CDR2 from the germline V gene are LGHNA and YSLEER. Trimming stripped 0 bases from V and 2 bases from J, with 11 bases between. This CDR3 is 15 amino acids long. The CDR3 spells CASSQDRQEAYEQYF. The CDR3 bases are TGCGCCAGCAGCCAAGATCGACAGGAGGCCTACGAGCAGTACTTC.

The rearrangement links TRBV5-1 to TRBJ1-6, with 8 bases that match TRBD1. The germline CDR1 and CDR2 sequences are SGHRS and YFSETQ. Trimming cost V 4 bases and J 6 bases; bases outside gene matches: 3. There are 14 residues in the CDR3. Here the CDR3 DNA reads TGCGCCAGCAGCGGGGGACAGGTTAATTCACCCCTCCACTTT. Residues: CASSGGQVNSPLHF.

Written as DNA, the CDR3 is TGTGCCAGCAGTTCCCCGTTCACAGATACGCAGTATTTT. It encodes CASSSPFTDTQYF. The rearrangement uses TRBV28 and TRBJ2-3; no clear D gene. V shed 4 bases and J shed 2 bases, with 7 bases lying between them. Germline V gives CDR1 MDHEN, CDR2 SYDVKM. The CDR3 length is 13 residues.

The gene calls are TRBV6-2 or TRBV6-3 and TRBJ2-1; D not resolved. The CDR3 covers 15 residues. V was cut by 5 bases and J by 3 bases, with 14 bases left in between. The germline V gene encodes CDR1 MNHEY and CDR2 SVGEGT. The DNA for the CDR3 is TGTGCCAGCAGTCAGCTAAGCGCATACTACAATGAGCAGTTCTTC. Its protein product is CASSQLSAYYNEQFF.

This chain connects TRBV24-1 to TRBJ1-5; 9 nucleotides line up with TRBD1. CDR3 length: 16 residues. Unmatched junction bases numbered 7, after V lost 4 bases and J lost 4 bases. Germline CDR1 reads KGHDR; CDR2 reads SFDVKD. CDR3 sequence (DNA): TGTGCCACCAGTGACACCGGGACAGGGAGTAATCAGCCCCAGCATTTT. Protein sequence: CATSDTGTGSNQPQHF.

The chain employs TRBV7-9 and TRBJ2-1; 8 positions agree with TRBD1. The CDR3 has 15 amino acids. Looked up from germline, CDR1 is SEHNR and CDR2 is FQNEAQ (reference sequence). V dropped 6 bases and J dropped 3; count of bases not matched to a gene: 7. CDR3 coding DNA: TGTGCCAGCAGTCGCGACAGGGGCAACTACAATGAGCAGTTCTTC. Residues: CASSRDRGNYNEQFF.

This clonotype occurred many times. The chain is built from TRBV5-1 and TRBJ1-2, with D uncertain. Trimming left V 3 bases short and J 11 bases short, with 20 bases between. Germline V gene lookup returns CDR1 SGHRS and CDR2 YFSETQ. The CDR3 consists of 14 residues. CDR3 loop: CASSYSSTETRYTF. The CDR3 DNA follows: TGCGCCAGCAGCTATTCTTCGACGGAAACGAGGTACACCTTC.